The clone carrying this TCR beta chain was seen more than once but under ten times. What it binds is unknown. These data originate in a study of CD8 T cells in ankylosing spondylitis. General study findings and limits: Significantly higher representation of disease-linked clones was reported for matched ankylosing spondylitis synovial fluid.

For TCR beta, libraries came from quantitative 5'-RACE with molecular barcodes. TCRdb redid the calling of the 5' RACE reads with MiXCR, one entry per CDR3 protein. In the table there are tens of thousands of distinct CDR3 sequences, about 7.2% of which are singletons. Per the germline V gene, CDR1 is SGHTA and CDR2 is FQGNSA. Trimming left V 0 bases short and J 1 base short, with 9 bases between. The CDR3 has 15 amino acids. Sequenced: blood, either unsorted or a sorted T cell fraction (not recorded which). The chain uses TRBV7-2 and TRBJ1-1; the D gene is possibly TRBD1 (5 bases). This receptor was identified in a male donor with ankylosing spondylitis or in good health (not recorded which). CDR3 in amino acids: CASSLAGGGNTEAFF. The DNA for the CDR3 is TGTGCCAGCAGCTTAGCGGGCGGGGGGAACACTGAAGCTTTCTTT.